This passage covers 9 T cell receptor beta chains from one sample sequenced in a study of blood T cell repertoires in COVID-19. Assay: immunoSEQ multiplex PCR; the TCRdb copy retains only in-frame clones and omits some. The table has 140,000 or so clones, about 77% seen once; the top ten hold 3.5% to 4.5%. Sequenced material: peripheral blood. Source of these receptors: a man in his fifties or sixties with acute or convalescent COVID-19.

The genes are TRBV19 and TRBJ2-5; maybe TRBD2 (6 bases). Trimming took 8 bases from V and 0 from J, leaving 25 bases between them. Looked up from germline, CDR1 is LNHDA and CDR2 is SQIVND (reference sequence). This CDR3 contains 18 residues. This chain's CDR3 is CASSGWQGMVADQETQYF. CDR3 in DNA: TGTGCCAGTTCCGGGTGGCAGGGAATGGTAGCGGACCAAGAGACCCAGTACTTC.

V usage is TRBV3-1 (or the pseudogene TRBV3-2) and J usage is TRBJ2-5; D perhaps matches TRBD1 (6 bases). The V end was cut by 8 bases, the J end by 1 base, with 14 bases between. Germline V gives CDR1 LGHDT, CDR2 YNNKEL (reference sequence). The CDR3 sequence is 14 residues long. CDR3 nucleotides: TGTGCCAGCTCTTACGACAGGCCCCAAGAGACCCAGTACTTC. Its translation: CASSYDRPQETQYF.

The V call is TRBV3-1 (or the pseudogene TRBV3-2), the J call TRBJ2-7; weak D call: TRBD1 (6 bases). CDR3 size: 14 residues. Per germline, CDR1 LGHDT and CDR2 YNNKEL (reference sequence). The V end lost 2 bases, the J end lost 7 bases, and 15 bases lay between the germline ends. The chain's CDR3 is CASSQQGKRGEQYF. DNA of the CDR3: TGTGCCAGCAGCCAACAGGGGAAAAGGGGTGAGCAGTACTTC.

The chain links TRBV7-2 to TRBJ2-7; 7 bases map to TRBD2. CDR3 length equals 14 residues. V was clipped by 6 bases and J by 7 bases; unmatched bases: 12. Germline assignment: CDR1 SGHTA and CDR2 FQGNSA. The DNA of the CDR3 is TGTGCCAGCAGGGGAGGCGGGGGTGGTTGGGAGCAGTACTTC. Translation gives CASRGGGGGWEQYF.

The rearrangement links TRBV2 to TRBJ2-5, with 7 bases fitting TRBD1. Losses at the gene ends were 4 bases for V and 1 base for J; bases not matched to a gene: 0. The germline CDR1 and CDR2 sequences are SNHLY and FYNNEI. The CDR3 covers 13 residues. This chain's CDR3 is CASSGDSQETQYF. CDR3 nucleotides: TGTGCCAGCAGTGGGGACAGCCAAGAGACCCAGTACTTC.

V usage is TRBV10-2 and J usage is TRBJ2-7; TRBD1 agrees at 9 bases. The CDR3 has 15 residues. Germline CDR1 reads WSHSY; CDR2 reads SAAADI. With V trimmed by 6 bases and J by 3 bases, 9 bases remained unmatched. The CDR3 loop reads CASSSGQGWIYEQYF. In nucleotides, the CDR3 is TGCGCCAGCAGCTCGGGACAGGGTTGGATCTACGAGCAGTACTTC.

V is TRBV10-2 and J is TRBJ2-1, with D tentatively TRBD2 (5 bases). The CDR3 is made up of 15 amino acids. Trimming removed 4 bases from V and 0 bases from J, with 10 bases in between. From germline, CDR1 is WSHSY and CDR2 SAAADI. Written as DNA, the CDR3 is TGCGCCAGCAGTGGAAGCGGCAGCTCCTACAATGAGCAGTTCTTC. Its protein product is CASSGSGSSYNEQFF.

The chain links TRBV4-2 to TRBJ1-1; D unclear. There are 13 residues in the CDR3. The germline V gene encodes CDR1 LGHNA and CDR2 YNFKEQ. The germline V and J ends were trimmed by 8 bases and 4 bases, with 14 bases remaining between them. The CDR3 sequence is CASRAGSFTEAFF. CDR3 in DNA: TGTGCCAGCCGGGCGGGCTCTTTCACTGAAGCTTTCTTT.

The CDR3 bases are TGCGCCAGCAGCTTGTCGGGGGACGATTCACCCCTCCACTTT. Protein product: CASSLSGDDSPLHF. The chain joins TRBV5-1 to TRBJ1-6, with TRBD1 as a possible D gene (5 bases). This CDR3 is 14 amino acids long. Trimming shortened V by 1 base and J by 8 bases, and 10 bases separated the two germline ends. Germline-derived CDR1 and CDR2 are SGHRS and YFSETQ.